This TCR beta chain was recorded in a study of T cell clones after liver transplantation. Libraries were prepared by immunoSEQ multiplex PCR; TCRdb keeps only in-frame clonotypes and omits some of them. The sample consists of 65,000 to 90,000 clones, roughly 90% of them appearing once. V lost 4 bases to trimming and J lost 4 bases, with 15 bases between them. CDR1 is SGHRS, CDR2 YFSETQ, per germline. The CDR3 has 14 residues. The source of this sequence is a human donor who received a liver transplant. The specimen was CD4+ T cells from blood, collected before liver transplant. This chain joins TRBV5-1 and TRBJ2-7; TRBD2 might be the D (6 bases). The CDR3 DNA is TGCGCCAGCAGCAAATTTTACAGCGGGTACGAGCAGTACTTC. It translates to CASSKFYSGYEQYF.